The present entry profiles one TCR beta chain with its context. Its antigen is unknown. No much larger clone is present one base from it, and per-base qualities are unavailable. This sample is part of a study of blood T cell repertoires in COVID-19 (dated by TCRdb to between 2020 and 2021). A note on the overall study: Samples covering the acute and convalescent phases of COVID-19 were provided by collaborators in the United States, Italy and Spain. The prospective study material was composed of cDNA or gDNA derived from T cells, B-cell-depleted T cells, or PBMCs. Subjects who had been exposed to COVID-19, were actively infected with it, or had recovered from it provided the deeply sampled blood TCRbeta repertoires that made up the dataset. The repertoires were released in a freely available public database meant as a resource for research on the immune response to SARS-CoV-2. The samples were drawn from the first 160 participants of the ongoing ImmuneRACE study and from some 1,300 subjects provided by 6 global collaborators. Nearly every sample came with metadata listing a de-identified subject ID, COVID-19 status, age in years and sex. Where available, HLA class I and class II types were taken from metadata supplied by the sample provider and were not determined by assay-based typing.

Overall study results and their limits: Clinical and demographic metadata were provided uncurated, with the amount varying by source and participant.

TCRbeta CDR3 regions were amplified from genomic DNA by means of the immunoSEQ Assay, a bias-controlled multiplex PCR. Processing in the source paper ran as follows. The number of nucleated cells in each sample was estimated by amplification of reference gene primers within the assay. To quantify the absolute abundance of each unique TCRbeta CDR3 rearrangement, sequence reads were collapsed and filtered. Productive Simpson clonality was computed per sample as the square root of Simpson's diversity index over productive rearrangements. Not all clones reach the TCRdb copy of this immuneACCESS table, which keeps in-frame sequences only. Checked studies attribute under half of the gap to unresolved V genes and leave the rest unexplained. From that table come the V and J calls and clone size; the DNA was used to work out D and trimming. The sample includes some 270,000 clones, with roughly 86% observed a single time. The ten largest clones add up to about 8.8% of the sample.

Whole blood was collected in K2EDTA tubes by collaborating institutions according to the institutions' own protocols. For TCRbeta analysis, collaborator samples were shipped as frozen whole blood, as isolated PBMCs, or as DNA extracted from either sample type. The sequence was obtained from a man between 40 and 49 years old with active or convalescent COVID-19. The sequencing input was peripheral blood.

The DNA is TGTGCTAGTGGTTTGGTACTACCGGGGTCGGCTGAAGCTTTCTTT. Its amino acids are CASGLVLPGSAEAFF. Here the chain combines TRBV12-5 and TRBJ1-1, with no confidently assigned D gene. The germline ends are 14 bases apart after V is trimmed by 0 bases and J by 6 bases. The CDR3 goes from the cysteine to the phenylalanine over 15 residues. Only the CDR3 DNA is retained, 45 bases long and in frame from the first base. The germline V gene encodes CDR1 LGHNT and CDR2 FRNRAP.